The 4 T cell receptor beta chains presented below share a single source sample, sequenced in a study of T-cell memory formation after mild COVID-19. TCRdb re-analysed the 5' RACE reads in MiXCR, keeping a single row per CDR3 protein. The data contain roughly 400,000 distinct CDR3 sequences, around 17% of them singletons. The sequencing input was PBMCs or a T cell subset sorted from them (not recorded which). The receptor source for this set is a man aged 18 to 29 who had mild COVID-19 (a few samples of this study predate the infection). Cell type and time point are not known.

The chain is built from TRBV12-3 or TRBV12-4 and TRBJ2-1; D perhaps matches TRBD1 (5 bases). The CDR3 has 13 residues. V was pared by 0 bases and J by 6 bases, with 6 bases between. CDR3 DNA: TGTGCCAGCAGTTTAGCGACAGTCAATGAGCAGTTCTTC. It translates to CASSLATVNEQFF.

CDR3 sequence: CASGSGLAGTTDTQYF. The CDR3 region has the DNA TGTGCTAGTGGTTCCGGACTAGCGGGGACCACAGATACGCAGTATTTT. The V and J genes are TRBV12-5 and TRBJ2-3, with 12 bases that match TRBD2. From germline, CDR1 is LGHNT and CDR2 FRNRAP. The J segment lost 2 bases and the V segment lost 4 bases, leaving 4 bases of the junction unmatched. This CDR3 comprises 16 residues.

The chain couples TRBV20-1 to TRBJ2-3; 14 bases map to TRBD2. Germline CDR1 is DFQATT and CDR2 is SNEGSKA (reference sequence). The trim removed 6 bases at V and 0 bases at J, leaving 2 bases unmatched. The CDR3 extends over 15 amino acids. CDR3 region: CSAGLAGGSTDTQYF. The CDR3 DNA sequence: TGCAGTGCCGGACTAGCGGGGGGTAGCACAGATACGCAGTATTTT.

The rearrangement joins TRBV9 to TRBJ2-3; 9 bases fit TRBD2. V lost 4 bases to trimming and J lost 3 bases; unmatched junction nucleotides: 6. This CDR3 spans 15 amino acids. The germline V gene has CDR1 SGDLS and CDR2 YYNGEE. CDR3 DNA: TGTGCCAGCAGCCCGACTAGCGGTACTACAGATACGCAGTATTTT. It yields the protein CASSPTSGTTDTQYF. The whole variable domain, filled in from reference TRBV9 and TRBJ2-3, reads DSGVTQTPKHLITATGQRVTLRCSPRSGDLSVYWYQQSLDQGLQFLIQYYNGEERAKGNILERFSAQQFPDLHSELNLSSLELGDSALYFCASSPTSGTTDTQYFGPGTRLTVL.